These T cell receptor beta chains were read from a single sample in a study of control samples from healthy donors and cancer patients. Generated by immunoSEQ multiplex PCR, the TCRdb table keeps only in-frame clones and is missing some. Of about 94,000 clones detected, approximately 90% appear once; the ten largest clones hold less than 4.5%. The sample comprised blood. These receptors were collected from a woman younger than 35 in good health. Each CDR3 is given without its conserved first and last residue.

j_gene: TRBJ1-2; v_gene: TRBV5-8; CDR3aa: ASSLTSFGGRESYGYT
j_gene: TRBJ2-2; v_gene: TRBV2; CDR3aa: ASGRQANTGELF
j_gene: TRBJ2-3; v_gene: TRBV10-3; CDR3aa: AISPGGRRTDTQY
j_gene: TRBJ2-2; v_gene: TRBV19; CDR3aa: ASSITQTNTGELF
j_gene: TRBJ1-4; v_gene: TRBV9; CDR3aa: ASSVDSAPYTTNEKLF
j_gene: TRBJ2-2; v_gene: TRBV3-1/TRBV3-2; CDR3aa: ASSQRGAGELF
j_gene: TRBJ1-2; v_gene: TRBV6-5; CDR3aa: ASHPLILGGSGYT
j_gene: TRBJ1-1; v_gene: TRBV2; CDR3aa: ASSAGVNTEAF
j_gene: TRBJ2-7; v_gene: TRBV6-5; CDR3aa: ASRQGYEQY
j_gene: TRBJ2-3; v_gene: TRBV10-3; CDR3aa: ATGGQEGDTQY
j_gene: TRBJ1-2; v_gene: TRBV7-2; CDR3aa: ASSLVGGGDGYT